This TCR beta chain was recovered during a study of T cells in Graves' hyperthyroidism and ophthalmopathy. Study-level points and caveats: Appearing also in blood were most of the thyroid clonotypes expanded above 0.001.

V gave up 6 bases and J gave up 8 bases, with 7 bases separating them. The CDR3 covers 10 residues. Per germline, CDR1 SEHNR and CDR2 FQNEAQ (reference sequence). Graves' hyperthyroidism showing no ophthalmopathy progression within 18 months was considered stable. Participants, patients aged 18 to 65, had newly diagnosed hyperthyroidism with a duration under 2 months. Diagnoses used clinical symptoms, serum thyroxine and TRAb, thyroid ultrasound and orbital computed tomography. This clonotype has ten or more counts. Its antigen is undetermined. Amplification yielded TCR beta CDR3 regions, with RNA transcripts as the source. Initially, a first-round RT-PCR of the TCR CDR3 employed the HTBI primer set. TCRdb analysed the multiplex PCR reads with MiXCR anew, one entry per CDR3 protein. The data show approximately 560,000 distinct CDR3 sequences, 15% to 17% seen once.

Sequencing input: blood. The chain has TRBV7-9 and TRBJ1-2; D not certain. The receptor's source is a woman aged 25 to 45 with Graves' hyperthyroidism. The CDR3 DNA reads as TGTGCCAGCAGGGAAAACGGCTACACCTTC. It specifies CASRENGYTF.